This T cell receptor beta chain was captured by sequencing in a study of T cells in women clearing cervical HPV infection. Study details: Controls gave blood once infection was undetectable; cases at lesion identification.

This clone registers medium-sized by frequency. As yet, its antigen is unknown. The read gets to within 3 residues of the CDR3 end, and the germline J gene fills in the rest. Study outcomes and limitations: Unknown T-cell numbers per sample may underlie the richness differences.

Trimming removed 5 bases at V and 5 bases at J, with 13 bases between. CDR3 length: 13 residues. From germline, CDR1 is SGHRS and CDR2 YFSETQ. TCR beta CDR3 amplified by multiplex PCR from approximately 1,200 ng genomic DNA. Sequenced by immunoSEQ multiplex PCR; TCRdb stores in-frame clones only, minus some. There are some 16,000 clones in the sample, with 9.5% to 12% held by the top ten. J is TRBJ1-2 and V is TRBV5-1; D ambiguous. The TCR sequence derives from a woman aged 18 to 75 with a cervical HPV16 infection that either progressed to CIN3+ or cleared (not recorded which). Sequenced input: blood buffy coat. This chain's CDR3 is CASSGEGLYGYTF. The CDR3 bases that were read are TGCGCCAGCAGTGGGGAAGGACTATATGGC. Drawing the rest from reference TRBV5-1 and TRBJ1-2, the complete variable domain is KAGVTQTPRYLIKTRGQQVTLSCSPISGHRSVSWYQQTPGQGLQFLFEYFSETQRNKGNFPGRFSGRQFSNSRSEMNVSTLELGDSALYLCASSGEGLYGYTFGSGTRLTVV.